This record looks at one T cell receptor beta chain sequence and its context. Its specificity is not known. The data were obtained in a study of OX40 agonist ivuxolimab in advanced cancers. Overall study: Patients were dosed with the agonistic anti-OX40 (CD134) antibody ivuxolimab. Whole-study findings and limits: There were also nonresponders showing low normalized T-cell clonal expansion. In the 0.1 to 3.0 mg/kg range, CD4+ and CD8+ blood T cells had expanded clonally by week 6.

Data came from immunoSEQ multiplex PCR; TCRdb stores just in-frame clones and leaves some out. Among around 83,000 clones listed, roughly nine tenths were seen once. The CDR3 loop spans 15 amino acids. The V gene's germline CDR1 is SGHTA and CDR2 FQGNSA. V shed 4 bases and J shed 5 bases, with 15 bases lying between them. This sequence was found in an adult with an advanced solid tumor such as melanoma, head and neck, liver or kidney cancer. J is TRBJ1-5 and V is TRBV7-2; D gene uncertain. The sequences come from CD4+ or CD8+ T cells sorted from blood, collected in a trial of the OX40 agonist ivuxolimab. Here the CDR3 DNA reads TGTGCCAGCAGCTCGGCAGCCGGCGGGCATCAGCCCCAGCATTTT. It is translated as CASSSAAGGHQPQHF.